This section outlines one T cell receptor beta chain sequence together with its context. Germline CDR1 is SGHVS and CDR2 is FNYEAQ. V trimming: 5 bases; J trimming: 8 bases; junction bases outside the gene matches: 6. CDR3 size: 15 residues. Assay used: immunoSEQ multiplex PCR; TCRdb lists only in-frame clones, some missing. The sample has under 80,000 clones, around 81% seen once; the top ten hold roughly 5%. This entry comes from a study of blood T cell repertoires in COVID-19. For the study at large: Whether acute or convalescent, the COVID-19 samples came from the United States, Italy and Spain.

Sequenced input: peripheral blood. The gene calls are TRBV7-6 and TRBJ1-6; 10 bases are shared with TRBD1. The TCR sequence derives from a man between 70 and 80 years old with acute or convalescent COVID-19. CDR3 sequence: CASSLRDRGYSPLHF. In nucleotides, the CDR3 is TGTGCCAGCAGCCTCCGGGACAGGGGTTATTCACCCCTCCACTTT.